These 18 T cell receptor beta chains were sequenced from one sample in a study of blood T cell repertoires in COVID-19. Assay: immunoSEQ multiplex PCR; the TCRdb copy retains only in-frame clones and omits some. The sample lists around 310,000 clones; roughly 90% were seen once. The sample comprised peripheral blood. These receptors were taken from a woman aged 45-60 years with active or convalescent COVID-19.

In DNA form, the CDR3 reads TGTGCCAGCAGTTACTCCGACAGGGCCGGTCAGCCCCAGCATTTT. This codes for CASSYSDRAGQPQHF. The chain links TRBV6-2 or TRBV6-3 to TRBJ1-5, with TRBD1 matching 7 bases. CDR1 is MNHEY, CDR2 SVGEGT, per germline. The CDR3 length is 15 residues. After removal of 0 bases from V and 6 bases from J, the junction contained 5 bases not matched to a gene.

V is TRBV3-1 (or the pseudogene TRBV3-2) and J is TRBJ1-6, with 9 bases matching TRBD1. The J segment lost 10 bases and the V segment lost 3 bases, leaving 10 bases of the junction unmatched. This CDR3 spans 16 amino acids. Looked up from germline, CDR1 is LGHDT and CDR2 is YNNKEL (reference sequence). The CDR3 reads CASSQSGQGIGSPLHF. The DNA for the CDR3 is TGTGCCAGCAGCCAGTCCGGACAGGGGATTGGGTCACCCCTCCACTTT.

This rearrangement joins TRBV6-5 to TRBJ1-3; 8 bases map to TRBD1. CDR3 length equals 15 residues. Germline CDR1 and CDR2: MNHEY and SVGAGI. V shed 4 bases and J 0 bases; nucleotides not matched to a gene: 2. The CDR3 is CASSLGQGSGNTIYF. CDR3 bases: TGTGCCAGCAGTTTAGGACAGGGCTCTGGAAACACCATATATTTT.

The CDR3 region is CSASTGTGGYTF. The CDR3 DNA is TGCAGCGCCTCGACAGGGACCGGCGGCTACACCTTC. The chain uses TRBV29-1 and TRBJ1-2; 7 bases map to TRBD1. With V trimmed by 7 bases and J by 8 bases, 10 bases remained unmatched. The CDR3 extends over 12 amino acids. Germline V lookup: CDR1 SQVTM, CDR2 ANQGSEA.

This chain uses TRBV3-1 (or the pseudogene TRBV3-2) with TRBJ1-2; a weak D match, TRBD1 (6 bases). Per the germline V gene, CDR1 is LGHDT and CDR2 is YNNKEL (reference sequence). The CDR3 has 15 residues. Trimming shortened V by 3 bases and J by 11 bases, and 22 bases separated the two germline ends. This CDR3 is CASSQRGGAGALYTF. The CDR3 bases are TGTGCCAGCAGCCAGAGGGGTGGGGCAGGGGCCCTTTACACCTTC.

The chain uses TRBV5-1 and TRBJ1-2; TRBD1 agrees at 9 bases. Germline assignment: CDR1 SGHRS and CDR2 YFSETQ. The CDR3 covers 14 residues. V lost 5 bases to trimming and J lost 2 bases; unmatched junction nucleotides: 4. The CDR3 here is CASRGTGPNYGYTF. CDR3 bases: TGCGCCAGCAGAGGGACAGGGCCGAACTATGGCTACACCTTC. Full variable domain (missing parts from reference TRBV5-1 and TRBJ1-2): KAGVTQTPRYLIKTRGQQVTLSCSPISGHRSVSWYQQTPGQGLQFLFEYFSETQRNKGNFPGRFSGRQFSNSRSEMNVSTLELGDSALYLCASRGTGPNYGYTFGSGTRLTVV.

The chain uses TRBV30 and TRBJ1-1; TRBD1 matches at 9 bases. CDR1 and CDR2 (germline): GTSNPN, SVGIG (reference sequence). Unmatched junction bases numbered 2, after V lost 3 bases and J lost 3 bases. This CDR3 contains 13 residues. The CDR3 coding sequence is TGTGCCTGGAGGGACAGGGGTTACACTGAAGCTTTCTTT. Translation gives CAWRDRGYTEAFF. Filled out from reference TRBV30 and TRBJ1-1, the complete variable domain reads SQTIHQWPATLVQPVGSPLSLECTVEGTSNPNLYWYRQAAGRGLQLLFYSVGIGQISSEVPQNLSASRPQDRQFILSSKKLLLSDSGFYLCAWRDRGYTEAFFGQGTRLTVV.

The chain links TRBV1 to TRBJ1-2. TRBV1 is flagged as a pseudogene. The CDR3 is 12 residues long. The CDR3 loop is CTTNFGGEGYTF. The CDR3 nucleotides are TGCACCACGAATTTCGGAGGGGAAGGCTACACCTTC.

The CDR3 loop reads CASSLESPGFGTEAFF. Here the CDR3 DNA reads TGCGCCAGCAGCTTGGAGTCTCCAGGGTTTGGCACTGAAGCTTTCTTT. The rearrangement links TRBV5-1 to TRBJ1-1; a possible D gene is TRBD1 (5 bases). CDR1 and CDR2 from the germline V gene are SGHRS and YFSETQ. The CDR3 is made up of 16 amino acids. Trimming stripped 0 bases from V and 4 bases from J, with 16 bases between.

This clone showed up just a few times. The chain links TRBV25-1 to TRBJ1-4; possible D gene TRBD1, 5 bases. V lost 2 bases and J 3 bases, leaving 7 bases between the germline ends. CDR1 MGHDK and CDR2 SYGVNS come from the germline V gene. CDR3 size: 14 residues. DNA of the CDR3: TGTGCCAGCAGTGAAAGGGGATCTAATGAAAAACTGTTTTTT. Residues: CASSERGSNEKLFF.

The rearrangement joins TRBV4-2 to TRBJ1-1, with 7 positions matching TRBD1. This CDR3 is built from 15 residues. With 1 base clipped from V and 1 base from J, the junction kept 3 bases outside the gene matches. From germline, CDR1 is LGHNA and CDR2 YNFKEQ. The CDR3 region is CASSQGRDRNTEAFF. The CDR3 DNA follows: TGTGCCAGCAGCCAAGGGAGGGACAGGAACACTGAAGCTTTCTTT.

The chain carries TRBV12-3 or TRBV12-4 and TRBJ2-2; D remains ambiguous. Trimming took off 6 bases at V and 7 bases at J, with 9 bases between the two ends. This CDR3 comprises 12 residues. CDR3 in amino acids: CASRRRSGELFF. The CDR3 bases are TGTGCCAGCAGGCGTCGGAGCGGGGAGCTGTTTTTT.

This chain joins TRBV13 and TRBJ2-7, with TRBD2 as a possible D gene (5 bases). Germline V gene sequence: CDR1 PRHDT, CDR2 FYEKMQ (reference sequence). The CDR3 has 13 residues. V dropped 3 bases and J dropped 1 base, with 7 bases sitting between them. CDR3 in DNA: TGTGCCAGCAGCTTGAGGGAATCCTACGAGCAGTACTTC. This translates into CASSLRESYEQYF.

CDR3 sequence (DNA): TGTGCCAGCAGTACAGGGGGTATTTCCTACAATGAGCAGTTCTTC. Encoded protein: CASSTGGISYNEQFF. This chain links TRBV27 with TRBJ2-1, with 8 nucleotides matching TRBD1. CDR1 is MNHEY and CDR2 is SMNVEV in the germline V gene (reference sequence). V trimming: 5 bases; J trimming: 1 base; junction bases outside the gene matches: 4. The CDR3 is 15 amino acids.

The chain carries TRBV24-1 and TRBJ2-3; 11 bases line up with TRBD2. Germline V CDR1 and CDR2: KGHDR, SFDVKD. V trimming: 3 bases; J trimming: 0 bases; junction bases outside the gene matches: 7. The CDR3 covers 18 residues. CDR3 region: CATSDPGTSGRSTDTQYF. The CDR3 DNA is TGTGCCACCAGTGATCCCGGGACTAGCGGCCGTAGCACAGATACGCAGTATTTT.

This rearrangement joins TRBV18 to TRBJ1-2; 7 bases are shared with TRBD1. CDR3 length: 15 amino acids. Germline V lookup: CDR1 KGHSH, CDR2 LQKENI. Trimming removed 3 bases from V and 0 bases from J; junction bases left unmatched: 4. CDR3 residues: CASSPYQGANYGYTF. CDR3 DNA sequence: TGTGCCAGCTCACCTTATCAGGGGGCTAACTATGGCTACACCTTC.

The gene calls are TRBV3-1 (or the pseudogene TRBV3-2) and TRBJ2-1; 12 bases fit TRBD2. The V gene's germline CDR1 is LGHDT and CDR2 YNNKEL (reference sequence). The CDR3 is made up of 20 amino acids. J gave up 6 bases and V 2 bases, and 17 bases lay outside the gene matches. The CDR3 here is CASSQTRLGTSGLGGNEQFF. CDR3 nucleotide sequence: TGTGCCAGCAGCCAAACCCGTCTCGGGACTAGCGGGCTCGGGGGCAATGAGCAGTTCTTC.

The rearrangement links TRBV2 to TRBJ2-3, with a possible D match to TRBD1 (6 bases). Germline V gene sequence: CDR1 SNHLY, CDR2 FYNNEI. Trimming pared 6 bases from V and 0 bases from J, leaving 10 bases between. This CDR3 contains 14 residues. The CDR3 protein is CASRQGISTDTQYF. CDR3 bases: TGTGCCAGCAGACAGGGAATAAGCACAGATACGCAGTATTTT.